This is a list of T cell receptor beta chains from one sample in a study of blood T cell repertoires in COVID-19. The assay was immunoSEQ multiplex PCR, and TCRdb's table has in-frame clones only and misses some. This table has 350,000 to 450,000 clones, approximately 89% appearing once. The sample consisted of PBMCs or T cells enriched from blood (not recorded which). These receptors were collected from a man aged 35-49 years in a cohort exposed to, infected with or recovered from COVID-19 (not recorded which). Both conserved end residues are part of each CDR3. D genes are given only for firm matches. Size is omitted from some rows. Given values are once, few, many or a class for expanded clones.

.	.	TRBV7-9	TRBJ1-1	CASSQNPYRVYTEAFF	TGTGCCAGCAGCCAGAACCCGTACAGGGTCTACACTGAAGCTTTCTTT
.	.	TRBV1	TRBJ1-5	CTSSQDTFEEWRVAQHF	TGCACCAGCAGCCAAGATACGTTTGAGGAATGGAGGGTAGCCCAGCATTTT
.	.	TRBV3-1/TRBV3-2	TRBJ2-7	CASSQGDGRGYEQYF	TGTGCCAGCAGCCAAGGCGACGGAAGAGGCTACGAGCAGTACTTC
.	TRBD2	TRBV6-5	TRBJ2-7	CASRRTSGNYEQYF	TGTGCCAGCAGGCGGACTAGCGGGAACTACGAGCAGTACTTC
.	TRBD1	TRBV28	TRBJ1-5	CASSVGQGHQPQHF	TGTGCCAGCAGTGTAGGACAGGGGCACCAGCCCCAGCATTTT
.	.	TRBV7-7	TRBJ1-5	CASSRTIDQPQHF	TGTGCCAGCAGCCGGACAATTGACCAGCCCCAGCATTTT
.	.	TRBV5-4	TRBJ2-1	CASSLSAGKKNNEQFF	TGTGCCAGCAGCTTGTCGGCAGGGAAAAAAAACAATGAGCAGTTCTTC
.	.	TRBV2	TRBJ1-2	CASRRAGQGYTF	TGTGCCAGCAGGAGGGCAGGACAGGGCTACACCTTC
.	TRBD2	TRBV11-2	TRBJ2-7	CASSLDRSGRAYEQYF	TGTGCCAGCAGCTTAGATCGAAGCGGGAGGGCCTACGAGCAGTACTTC
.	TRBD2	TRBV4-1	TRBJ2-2	CASSQDPAGGLSGELFF	TGCGCCAGCAGCCAAGATCCAGCGGGAGGGCTCTCGGGGGAGCTGTTTTTT
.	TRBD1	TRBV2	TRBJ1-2	CASRGGQYYGYTF	TGTGCCAGCAGAGGGGGACAGTACTATGGCTACACCTTC
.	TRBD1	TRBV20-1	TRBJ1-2	CSATDRGSGYTF	TGCAGTGCTACTGACAGGGGAAGTGGCTACACCTTC
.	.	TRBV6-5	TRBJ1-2	CASSYLDSLNYGYTF	TGTGCCAGCAGTTACCTGGACAGCCTTAACTATGGCTACACCTTC
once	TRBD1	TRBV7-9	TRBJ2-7	CASSSPGTGAAYEQYF	TGTGCCAGCAGCTCCCCCGGGACAGGCGCTGCCTACGAGCAGTACTTC
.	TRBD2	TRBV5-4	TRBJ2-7	CASSLGEGYEQYF	TGTGCCAGCAGCTTGGGGGAGGGCTACGAGCAGTACTTC
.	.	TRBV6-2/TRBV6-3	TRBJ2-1	CASSYSRAGPHNEQFF	TGTGCCAGCAGTTACTCGAGGGCGGGGCCACACAATGAGCAGTTCTTC
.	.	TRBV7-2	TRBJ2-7	CASSLTPSDYEQYF	TGTGCCAGCAGCTTAACGCCTAGCGACTACGAGCAGTACTTC
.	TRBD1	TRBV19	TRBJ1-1	CASRDALTGAAVRAFF	TGTGCCAGTAGGGACGCGCTTACAGGGGCTGCCGTTCGAGCTTTCTTT
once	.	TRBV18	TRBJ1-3	CASSASGTVSGNTIYF	TGTGCCAGCTCGGCCTCCGGGACTGTCTCTGGAAACACCATATATTTT
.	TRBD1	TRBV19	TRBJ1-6	CASSVGTGNSPLHF	TGTGCCAGTAGCGTGGGGACAGGGAATTCACCCCTCCACTTT
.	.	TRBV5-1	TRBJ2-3	CASSLEGDLAIRADTQYF	TGCGCCAGCAGCTTGGAGGGAGATCTAGCGATTAGGGCAGATACGCAGTATTTT
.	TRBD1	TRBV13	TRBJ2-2	CASSPNRGANTGELFF	TGTGCCAGCAGCCCTAACAGGGGCGCAAACACCGGGGAGCTGTTTTTT
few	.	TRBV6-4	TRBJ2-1	CASSAGYNEQFF	TGTGCCAGCAGTGCCGGGTACAATGAGCAGTTCTTC
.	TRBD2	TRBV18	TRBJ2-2	CASHRSGSGELFF	TGTGCCAGCCACCGAAGCGGGAGTGGGGAGCTGTTTTTT
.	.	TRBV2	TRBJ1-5	CASSGVRGNQPQHF	TGTGCCAGCAGTGGGGTTAGAGGGAATCAGCCCCAGCATTTT
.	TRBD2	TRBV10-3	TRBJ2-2	CAIRMTSENTGELFF	TGTGCCATCAGAATGACTAGCGAGAACACCGGGGAGCTGTTTTTT
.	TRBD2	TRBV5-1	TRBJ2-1	CASSLGGTSGFYNEQFF	TGCGCCAGCAGCTTGGGTGGGACTAGCGGTTTCTACAATGAGCAGTTCTTC
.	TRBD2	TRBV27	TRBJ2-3	CASSALQGLVSTDTQYF	TGTGCCAGCAGTGCTTTACAGGGACTAGTCAGCACAGATACGCAGTATTTT
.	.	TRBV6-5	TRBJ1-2	CASSYTQDRRYYGYTF	TGTGCCAGCAGTTACACCCAGGATCGTCGGTACTATGGCTACACCTTC
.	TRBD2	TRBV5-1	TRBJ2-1	CASSSGLAGGMHNEQFF	TGCGCCAGCAGCTCTGGACTAGCGGGAGGAATGCACAATGAGCAGTTCTTC
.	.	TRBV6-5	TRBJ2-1	CASSPRDSSTNEQFF	TGTGCCAGCAGTCCCCGGGACTCCTCAACCAATGAGCAGTTCTTC
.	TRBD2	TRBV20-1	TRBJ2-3	CSASSRTSGRTDTQYF	TGCAGTGCTAGTTCCCGGACTAGCGGCCGCACAGATACGCAGTATTTT
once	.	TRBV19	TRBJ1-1	CASQQRGGRNTEAFF	TGTGCCAGCCAACAAAGGGGGGGACGGAACACTGAAGCTTTCTTT
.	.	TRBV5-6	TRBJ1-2	CASSLLGNYGYTF	TGTGCCAGCAGCTTGCTCGGGAACTATGGCTACACCTTC
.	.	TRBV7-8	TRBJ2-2	CASSPRAGELFF	TGTGCCAGCAGCCCACGGGCCGGGGAGCTGTTTTTT
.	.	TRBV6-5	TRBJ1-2	CASSYGGNYGYTF	TGTGCCAGCAGTTACGGGGGGAACTATGGCTACACCTTC
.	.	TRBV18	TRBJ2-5	CASSPRQVGETQYF	TGTGCCAGCTCACCTCGACAGGTCGGGGAGACCCAGTACTTC
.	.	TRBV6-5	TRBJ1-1	CASSFHPNTEAFF	TGTGCCAGCAGTTTCCATCCGAACACTGAAGCTTTCTTT
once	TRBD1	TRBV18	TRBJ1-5	CASSSGGQGPSNQPQHF	TGTGCCAGCTCCTCTGGCGGACAGGGCCCTAGCAATCAGCCCCAGCATTTT
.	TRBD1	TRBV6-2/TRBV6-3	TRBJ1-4	CASSYLLGTGNEKLFF	TGTGCCAGCAGTTACTTGTTGGGGACAGGGAATGAAAAACTGTTTTTT
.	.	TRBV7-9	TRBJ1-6	CASSVQERGSPLHF	TGTGCCAGCAGCGTTCAAGAGCGGGGCTCACCCCTCCACTTT
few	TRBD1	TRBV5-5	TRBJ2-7	CASSWGQGLNEQYF	TGTGCCAGCAGCTGGGGACAGGGCCTTAACGAGCAGTACTTC
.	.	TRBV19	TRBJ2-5	CASSISGLETQYF	TGTGCCAGTAGTATTTCAGGGTTGGAGACCCAGTACTTC
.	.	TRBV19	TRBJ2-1	CASSLQANSYNEQFF	TGTGCCAGTAGCCTACAGGCTAACTCCTACAATGAGCAGTTCTTC
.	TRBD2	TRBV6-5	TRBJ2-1	CASSYGLASPNEQFF	TGTGCCAGCAGTTACGGACTAGCTTCCCCCAATGAGCAGTTCTTC
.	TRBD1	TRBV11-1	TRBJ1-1	CASSLWTGAMNTEAFF	TGTGCCAGCAGCTTGTGGACAGGGGCTATGAACACTGAAGCTTTCTTT
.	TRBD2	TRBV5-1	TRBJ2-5	CASSWKIAGGSETQYF	TGCGCCAGCAGCTGGAAAATAGCGGGAGGCTCCGAGACCCAGTACTTC
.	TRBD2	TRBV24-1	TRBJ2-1	CATSDSLADNEQFF	TGTGCCACCAGTGATTCACTAGCGGACAATGAGCAGTTCTTC
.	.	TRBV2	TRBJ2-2	CASSLDRQNLGELFF	TGTGCCAGCAGTTTGGACAGACAGAATCTCGGGGAGCTGTTTTTT
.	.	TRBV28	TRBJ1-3	CASSFLGAGNTIYF	TGTGCCAGCAGTTTCTTAGGGGCTGGAAACACCATATATTTT